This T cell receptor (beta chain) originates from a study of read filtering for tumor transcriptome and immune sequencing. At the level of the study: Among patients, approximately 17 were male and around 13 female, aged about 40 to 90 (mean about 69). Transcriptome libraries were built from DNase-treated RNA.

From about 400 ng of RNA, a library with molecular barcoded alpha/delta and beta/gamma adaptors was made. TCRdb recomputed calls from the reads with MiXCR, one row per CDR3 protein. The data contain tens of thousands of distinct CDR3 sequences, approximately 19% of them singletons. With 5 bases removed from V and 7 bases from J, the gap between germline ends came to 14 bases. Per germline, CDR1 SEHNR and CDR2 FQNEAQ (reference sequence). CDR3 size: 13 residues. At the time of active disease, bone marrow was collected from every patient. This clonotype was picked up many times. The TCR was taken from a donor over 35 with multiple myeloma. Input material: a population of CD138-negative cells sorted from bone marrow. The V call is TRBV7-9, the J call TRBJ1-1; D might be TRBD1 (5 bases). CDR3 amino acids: CASSPSGGFEAFF. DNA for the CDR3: TGTGCCAGCAGCCCCAGTGGGGGTTTTGAAGCTTTCTTT.